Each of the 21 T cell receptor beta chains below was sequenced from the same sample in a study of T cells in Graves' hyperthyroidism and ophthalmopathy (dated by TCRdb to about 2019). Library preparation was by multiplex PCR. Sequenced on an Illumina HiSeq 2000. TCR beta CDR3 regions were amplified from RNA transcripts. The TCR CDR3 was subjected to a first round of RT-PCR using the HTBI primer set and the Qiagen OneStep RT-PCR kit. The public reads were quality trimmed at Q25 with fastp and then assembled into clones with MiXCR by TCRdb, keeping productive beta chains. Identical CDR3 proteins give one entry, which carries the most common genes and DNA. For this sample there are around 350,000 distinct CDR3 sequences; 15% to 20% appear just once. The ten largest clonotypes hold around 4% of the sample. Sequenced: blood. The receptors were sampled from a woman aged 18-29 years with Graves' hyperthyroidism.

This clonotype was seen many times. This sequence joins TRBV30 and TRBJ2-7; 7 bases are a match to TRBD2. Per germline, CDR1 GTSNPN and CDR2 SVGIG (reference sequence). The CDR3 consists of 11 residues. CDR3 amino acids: CAFGGTYEQYF. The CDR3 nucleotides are TGTGCATTCGGGGGGACCTACGAGCAGTACTTC.

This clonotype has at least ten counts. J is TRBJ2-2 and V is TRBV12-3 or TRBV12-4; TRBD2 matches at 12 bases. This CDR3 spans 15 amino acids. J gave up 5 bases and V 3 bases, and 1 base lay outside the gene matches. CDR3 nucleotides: TGTGCCAGCAGTTTGACTAGCGGGGGTACCGGGGAGCTGTTTTTT. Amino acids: CASSLTSGGTGELFF.

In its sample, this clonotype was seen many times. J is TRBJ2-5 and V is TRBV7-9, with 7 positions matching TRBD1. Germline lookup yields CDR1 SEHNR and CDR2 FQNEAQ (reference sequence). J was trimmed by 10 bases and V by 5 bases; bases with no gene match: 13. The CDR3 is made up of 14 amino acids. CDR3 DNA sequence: TGTGCCAGCAGCCTGGGACAGACTACAGGGAGCCAGTACTTC. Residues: CASSLGQTTGSQYF.

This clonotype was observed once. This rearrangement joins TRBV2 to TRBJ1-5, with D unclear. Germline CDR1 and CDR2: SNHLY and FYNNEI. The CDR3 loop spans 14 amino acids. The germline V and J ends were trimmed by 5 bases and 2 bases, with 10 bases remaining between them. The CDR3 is CASSSFRGNQPQHF. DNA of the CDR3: TGTGCCAGCAGTTCGTTTAGGGGCAATCAGCCCCAGCATTTT.

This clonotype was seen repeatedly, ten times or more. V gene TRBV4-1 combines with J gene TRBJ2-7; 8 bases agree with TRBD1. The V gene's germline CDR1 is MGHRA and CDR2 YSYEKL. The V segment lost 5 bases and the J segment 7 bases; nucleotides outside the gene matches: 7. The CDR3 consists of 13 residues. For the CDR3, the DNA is TGCGCCAGCAGCACTCCAGGGGGCCGGGAGCAGTACTTC. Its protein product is CASSTPGGREQYF.

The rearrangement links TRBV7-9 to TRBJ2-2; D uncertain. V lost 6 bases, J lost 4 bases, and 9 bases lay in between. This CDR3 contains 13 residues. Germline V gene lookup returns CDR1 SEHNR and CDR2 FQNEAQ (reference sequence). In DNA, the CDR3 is TGTGCCAGCAGTTCGAGTCGCACCGGGGAGCTGTTTTTT. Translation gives CASSSSRTGELFF.

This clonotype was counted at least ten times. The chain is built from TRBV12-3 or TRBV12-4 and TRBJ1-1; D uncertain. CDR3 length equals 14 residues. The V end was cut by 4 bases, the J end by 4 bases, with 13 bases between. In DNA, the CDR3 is TGTGCCAGCAGTTGGGGTTGGCGGGGCACTGAAGCTTTCTTT. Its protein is CASSWGWRGTEAFF.

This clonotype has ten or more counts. The CDR3 DNA is TGTGCCAGCATGGTGCTTGGGGATGTCTGGGGCTACACCTTC. Amino acids: CASMVLGDVWGYTF. The chain couples TRBV6-5 to TRBJ1-2; no clear D. The germline V gene encodes CDR1 MNHEY and CDR2 SVGAGI. The CDR3 runs 14 residues. V lost 7 bases to trimming and J lost 8 bases, with 20 bases between them.

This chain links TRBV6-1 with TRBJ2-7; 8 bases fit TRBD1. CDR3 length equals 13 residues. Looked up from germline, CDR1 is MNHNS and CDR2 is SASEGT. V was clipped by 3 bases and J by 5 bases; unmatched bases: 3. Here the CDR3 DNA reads TGTGCCAGCAGTGACACAGGGGGTGACGAGCAGTACTTC. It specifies CASSDTGGDEQYF.

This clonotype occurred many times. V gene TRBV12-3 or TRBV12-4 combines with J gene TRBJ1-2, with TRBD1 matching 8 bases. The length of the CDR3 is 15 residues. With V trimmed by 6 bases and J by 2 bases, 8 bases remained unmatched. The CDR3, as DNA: TGTGCCAGCAGCAGGGGGCGTGGTTCGAACTATGGCTACACCTTC. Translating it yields CASSRGRGSNYGYTF.

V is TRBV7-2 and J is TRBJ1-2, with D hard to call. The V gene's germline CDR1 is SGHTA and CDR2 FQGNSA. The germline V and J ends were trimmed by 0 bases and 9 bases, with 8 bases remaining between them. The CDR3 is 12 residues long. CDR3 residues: CASSLAGRSYTF. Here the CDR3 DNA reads TGTGCCAGCAGCTTAGCAGGGCGTAGCTACACCTTC.

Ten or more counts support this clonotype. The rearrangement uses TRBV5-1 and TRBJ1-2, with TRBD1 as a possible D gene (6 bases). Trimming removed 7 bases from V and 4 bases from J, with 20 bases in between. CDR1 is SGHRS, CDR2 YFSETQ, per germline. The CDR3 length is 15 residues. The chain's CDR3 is CASRSGGQTIYGYTF. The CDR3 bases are TGCGCCAGCCGCTCGGGGGGGCAGACCATCTATGGCTACACCTTC.

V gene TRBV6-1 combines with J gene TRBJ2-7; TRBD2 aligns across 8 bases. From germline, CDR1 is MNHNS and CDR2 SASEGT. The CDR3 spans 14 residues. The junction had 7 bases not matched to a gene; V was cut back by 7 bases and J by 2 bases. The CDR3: CASTPSGYTYEQYF. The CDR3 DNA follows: TGTGCCAGCACCCCTAGCGGGTATACCTACGAGCAGTACTTC.

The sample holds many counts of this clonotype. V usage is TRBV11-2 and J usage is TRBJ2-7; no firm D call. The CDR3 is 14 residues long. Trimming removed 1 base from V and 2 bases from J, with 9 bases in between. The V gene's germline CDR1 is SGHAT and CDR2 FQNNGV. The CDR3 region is CASSLGARPYEQYF. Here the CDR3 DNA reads TGTGCCAGCAGCTTAGGGGCACGACCCTACGAGCAGTACTTC.

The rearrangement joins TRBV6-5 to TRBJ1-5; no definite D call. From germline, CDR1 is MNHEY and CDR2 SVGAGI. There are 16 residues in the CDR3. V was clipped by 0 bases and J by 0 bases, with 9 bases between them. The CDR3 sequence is CASSYSRRYSNQPQHF. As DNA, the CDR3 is TGTGCCAGCAGTTACTCCCGACGGTATAGCAATCAGCCCCAGCATTTT.

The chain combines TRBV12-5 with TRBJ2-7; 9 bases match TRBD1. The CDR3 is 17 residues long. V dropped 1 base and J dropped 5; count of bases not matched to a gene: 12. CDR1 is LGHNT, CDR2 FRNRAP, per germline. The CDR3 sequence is CASGLANFRDRAHEQYF. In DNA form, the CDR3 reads TGTGCTAGTGGTTTGGCCAACTTCCGGGACAGGGCCCACGAGCAGTACTTC. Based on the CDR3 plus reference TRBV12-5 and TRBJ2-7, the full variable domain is DARVTQTPRHKVTEMGQEVTMRCQPILGHNTVFWYRQTMMQGLELLAYFRNRAPLDDSGMPKDRFSAEMPDATLATLKIQPSEPRDSAVYFCASGLANFRDRAHEQYFGPGTRLTVT.

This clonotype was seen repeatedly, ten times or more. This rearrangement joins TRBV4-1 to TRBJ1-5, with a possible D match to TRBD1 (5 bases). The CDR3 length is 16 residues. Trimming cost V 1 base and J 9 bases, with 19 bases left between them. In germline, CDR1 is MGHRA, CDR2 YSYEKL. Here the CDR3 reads CASSQVSRTGTVPQHF. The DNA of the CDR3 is TGCGCCAGCAGCCAAGTATCCCGGACGGGGACGGTGCCCCAGCATTTT.

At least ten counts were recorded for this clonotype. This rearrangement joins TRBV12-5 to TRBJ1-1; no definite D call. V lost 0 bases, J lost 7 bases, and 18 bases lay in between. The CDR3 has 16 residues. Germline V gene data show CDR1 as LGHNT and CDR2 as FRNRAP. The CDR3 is CASGLVLGPSRGEAFF. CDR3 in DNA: TGTGCTAGTGGTTTGGTCCTTGGACCTTCTCGGGGTGAAGCTTTCTTT.

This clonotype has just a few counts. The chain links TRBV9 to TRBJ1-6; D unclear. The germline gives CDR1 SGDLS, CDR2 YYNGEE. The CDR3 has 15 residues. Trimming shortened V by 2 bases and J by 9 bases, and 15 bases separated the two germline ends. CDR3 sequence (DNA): TGTGCCAGCAGCGTCGGCGAGGCTCGAGGTTCACCCCTCCACTTT. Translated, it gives CASSVGEARGSPLHF.

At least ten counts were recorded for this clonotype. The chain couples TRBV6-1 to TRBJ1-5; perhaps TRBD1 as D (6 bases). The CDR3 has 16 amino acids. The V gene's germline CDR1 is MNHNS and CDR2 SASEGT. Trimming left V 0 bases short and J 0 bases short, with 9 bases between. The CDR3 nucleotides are TGTGCCAGCAGTGAAGCGGTGGACAGTAGCAATCAGCCCCAGCATTTT. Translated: CASSEAVDSSNQPQHF.

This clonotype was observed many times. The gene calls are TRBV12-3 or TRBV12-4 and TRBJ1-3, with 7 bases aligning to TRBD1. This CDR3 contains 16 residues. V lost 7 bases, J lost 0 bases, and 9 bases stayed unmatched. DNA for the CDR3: TGTGCCAGCACCAAGGGGGCAGCTAACTCTGGAAACACCATATATTTT. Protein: CASTKGAANSGNTIYF.